The next 26 T cell receptor beta chains were all read from a single sample in a study of blood T cell repertoires in COVID-19. The data were produced by immunoSEQ multiplex PCR, yet TCRdb's version contains in-frame clones alone and is incomplete. This sample yields roughly 100,000 clones, of which approximately 84% are seen a single time; 26% belongs to the top ten. Sequenced material: peripheral blood. The receptors derive from a man in his 60s with acute or convalescent COVID-19.

The J gene is TRBJ2-7, the V gene TRBV5-1; 8 positions match TRBD1. This CDR3 has 13 amino acids. In germline, CDR1 is SGHRS, CDR2 YFSETQ. Trimming removed 5 bases from V and 2 bases from J; junction bases left unmatched: 3. CDR3 region: CASSETGAYEQYF. CDR3 nucleotide sequence: TGCGCCAGCAGTGAGACAGGGGCCTACGAGCAGTACTTC.

The chain carries TRBV5-6 and TRBJ2-7, with 9 bases that match TRBD1. The CDR3 is 14 amino acids. Germline V CDR1 and CDR2: SGHDT, YYEEEE. Written as DNA, the CDR3 is TGTGCCAGCAGTTTGCCTACCGGGACAGGGAGAGCGTTCGTC. Amino acid sequence: CASSLPTGTGRAFV.

The genes are TRBV28 and TRBJ1-1; 7 bases match TRBD1. V lost 10 bases, J lost 3 bases, and 14 bases stayed unmatched. The CDR3 loop spans 15 amino acids. Germline V gene lookup returns CDR1 MDHEN and CDR2 SYDVKM. The CDR3 bases are TGTGCCATCCAACCCCGGACAGGCAGGGACACTGAAGCTTTCTTT. Its translation: CAIQPRTGRDTEAFF.

CDR3 loop: CASSPRQGFNNEQFF. The CDR3 DNA is TGTGCCAGTAGCCCCCGACAGGGGTTTAATAATGAGCAGTTCTTC. The chain employs TRBV19 and TRBJ2-1; 8 bases are a match to TRBD1. Losses at the gene ends were 6 bases for V and 7 bases for J; bases not matched to a gene: 11. CDR3 size: 15 residues. Germline V gene sequence: CDR1 LNHDA, CDR2 SQIVND (reference sequence).

The chain employs TRBV7-2 and TRBJ2-2; D is ambiguous. Germline V lookup: CDR1 SGHTA, CDR2 FQGNSA. There are 15 residues in the CDR3. Trimming cost V 2 bases and J 5 bases, with 12 bases left between them. CDR3 in DNA: TGTGCCAGCAGCTTAATGGTGGCAACAACCGGGGAGCTGTTTTTT. Amino acids: CASSLMVATTGELFF. Combining the CDR3 with reference TRBV7-2 and TRBJ2-2 gives the whole variable domain GAGVSQSPSNKVTEKGKDVELRCDPISGHTALYWYRQSLGQGLEFLIYFQGNSAPDKSGLPSDRFSAERTGGSVSTLTIQRTQQEDSAVYLCASSLMVATTGELFFGEGSRLTVL.

The V and J genes are TRBV10-3 and TRBJ1-4; D is perhaps TRBD1 (6 bases). The CDR3 has 13 residues. With 3 bases removed from V and 16 bases from J, the gap between germline ends came to 18 bases. The V gene's germline CDR1 is ENHRY and CDR2 SYGVKD. Written as DNA, the CDR3 is TGTGCCATCAGTGAAAATCTGGACGTCAGGGGGTTTTTT. Its translation: CAISENLDVRGFF.

CDR3 sequence: CASSLELVRDEQYF. CDR3 sequence (DNA): TGTGCCAGCAGCTTAGAATTGGTCAGGGACGAGCAGTACTTC. J is TRBJ2-7 and V is TRBV11-2; a possible D gene is TRBD1 (5 bases). CDR1 is SGHAT, CDR2 FQNNGV, per germline. Trimming took 0 bases from V and 5 from J, leaving 11 bases between them. This CDR3 spans 14 amino acids.

The chain is built from TRBV5-1 and TRBJ2-2; D unclear. Trimming stripped 0 bases from V and 1 base from J, with 7 bases between. Germline loops: CDR1 SGHRS, CDR2 YFSETQ. The CDR3 contains 15 residues. CDR3 coding DNA: TGCGCCAGCAGCTTGGGGCCGCTGAACACCGGGGAGCTGTTTTTT. It yields the protein CASSLGPLNTGELFF.

The gene calls are TRBV7-2 and TRBJ2-1, with 10 bases fitting TRBD1. V gave up 5 bases and J gave up 7 bases; unmatched junction bases: 8. CDR1 SGHTA and CDR2 FQGNSA come from the germline V gene. The CDR3 contains 15 residues. The CDR3, as DNA: TGTGCCAGCAGCAGACAGGGGGCGAGATCGAATGAGCAGTTCTTC. It encodes CASSRQGARSNEQFF.

The sample holds a few counts of this clone. The gene calls are TRBV5-1 and TRBJ2-1; a weak D match, TRBD2 (7 bases). Per germline, CDR1 SGHRS and CDR2 YFSETQ. The CDR3 is 15 amino acids. V was clipped by 0 bases and J by 2 bases, with 9 bases between them. The CDR3, as DNA: TGCGCCAGCAGCTTGGAAGGGGGGGCCTACAATGAGCAGTTCTTC. Amino acid sequence: CASSLEGGAYNEQFF. Together with reference TRBV5-1 and TRBJ2-1, the CDR3 gives the full variable domain: KAGVTQTPRYLIKTRGQQVTLSCSPISGHRSVSWYQQTPGQGLQFLFEYFSETQRNKGNFPGRFSGRQFSNSRSEMNVSTLELGDSALYLCASSLEGGAYNEQFFGPGTRLTVL.

J is TRBJ1-1 and V is TRBV30; tentatively, D is TRBD1 (5 bases). The CDR3 totals 14 residues. Germline V gene data show CDR1 as GTSNPN and CDR2 as SVGIG (reference sequence). Trimming shortened V by 0 bases and J by 1 base, and 9 bases separated the two germline ends. The CDR3, as DNA: TGTGCCTGGAGTGTAGGGGTCAGGAACACTGAAGCTTTCTTT. Translating gives CAWSVGVRNTEAFF. The variable domain in full, with the rest retrieved from reference TRBV30 and TRBJ1-1, is SQTIHQWPATLVQPVGSPLSLECTVEGTSNPNLYWYRQAAGRGLQLLFYSVGIGQISSEVPQNLSASRPQDRQFILSSKKLLLSDSGFYLCAWSVGVRNTEAFFGQGTRLTVV.

The chain couples TRBV6-5 to TRBJ2-7; tentatively, D is TRBD2 (5 bases). V gave up 0 bases and J gave up 3 bases, with 12 bases separating them. The CDR3 contains 15 residues. In germline, CDR1 is MNHEY, CDR2 SVGAGI. CDR3 region: CASSYSLAGDYEQYF. The CDR3 bases are TGTGCCAGCAGTTACTCTTTGGCGGGCGACTACGAGCAGTACTTC.

V usage is TRBV28 and J usage is TRBJ1-5; D is ambiguous. The germline CDR1 and CDR2 sequences are MDHEN and SYDVKM. The V gene lost 7 bases and the J gene lost 4 bases, with 14 bases spanning the gap. The CDR3 is 14 residues long. In nucleotides, the CDR3 is TGTGCCAGCACCCCATTGGGCCGTAATCAGCCCCAGCATTTT. Translating gives CASTPLGRNQPQHF. Based on the CDR3 plus reference TRBV28 and TRBJ1-5, the full variable domain is DVKVTQSSRYLVKRTGEKVFLECVQDMDHENMFWYRQDPGLGLRLIYFSYDVKMKEKGDIPEGYSVSREKKERFSLILESASTNQTSMYLCASTPLGRNQPQHFGDGTRLSIL.

The CDR3 nucleotides are TGTGCCAGTAGTATAGTGCCCGGGAACTATGGCTACACCTTC. Its protein product is CASSIVPGNYGYTF. The chain is built from TRBV19 and TRBJ1-2, with D unresolved. CDR1 is LNHDA, CDR2 SQIVND, per germline (reference sequence). The CDR3 is made up of 14 amino acids. Trimming shortened V by 1 base and J by 2 bases, and 8 bases separated the two germline ends.

CDR3 nucleotide sequence: TGTGCCAGCAGGGGACAGGTCGACACCGGGGAGCTGTTTTTT. This encodes CASRGQVDTGELFF. J is TRBJ2-2 and V is TRBV6-6; 8 nucleotides align to TRBD1. Looked up from germline, CDR1 is MNHNY and CDR2 is SVGAGI (reference sequence). The CDR3 extends over 14 amino acids. Trimming cost V 6 bases and J 3 bases; bases outside gene matches: 3.

To note about this clone: Other DNA sequences in the same sample also yield this CDR3. The chain employs TRBV5-4 and TRBJ2-7, with 13 positions matching TRBD2. The CDR3 is 16 residues long. J lost 2 bases, V lost 4 bases, and 6 bases had no gene match. CDR1 is SGHNT, CDR2 YYREEE, per germline (reference sequence). CDR3 amino acids: CASSLDGLAGAYEQYV. CDR3 coding DNA: TGTGCCAGCAGCCTGGACGGACTAGCGGGAGCCTACGAGCAGTACGTC.

This sequence joins TRBV14 and TRBJ2-1; the match to TRBD1 covers 7 bases. The CDR3 is 16 residues long. Per germline, CDR1 SGHDN and CDR2 FVKESK. Unmatched junction bases numbered 9, after V lost 5 bases and J lost 2 bases. The CDR3, as DNA: TGTGCCAGCAGCTTCCTCCCGGGACAGCCCTACAATGAGCAGTTCTTC. This sequence encodes CASSFLPGQPYNEQFF.

The chain couples TRBV7-8 to TRBJ2-3; TRBD2 agrees at 8 bases. The CDR3 is 15 residues long. Germline CDR1 is SGHVS and CDR2 is FQNEAQ. V dropped 5 bases and J dropped 4; count of bases not matched to a gene: 8. The CDR3 DNA reads as TGTGCCAGCAGCCCGGCAGCGGGAGTCCCAGATACGCAGTATTTT. Translating it yields CASSPAAGVPDTQYF.

The chain links TRBV27 to TRBJ1-4; D remains ambiguous. The germline gives CDR1 MNHEY, CDR2 SMNVEV (reference sequence). V shed 3 bases and J shed 5 bases, with 10 bases lying between them. The CDR3 runs to 14 residues. The CDR3 reads CASSFLSRNEKLFF. CDR3 in DNA: TGTGCCAGCAGTTTTCTCTCGAGGAATGAAAAACTGTTTTTT.

The CDR3 sequence: CASSYAGAQYF. The CDR3 DNA reads TGTGCCAGCAGCTACGCGGGGGCCCAGTACTTC. V usage is TRBV5-6 and J usage is TRBJ2-5, with 7 bases fitting TRBD2. The ends lost 3 bases at V and 9 bases at J; junction bases unmatched: 2. Per germline, CDR1 SGHDT and CDR2 YYEEEE. The CDR3 consists of 11 residues.

J is TRBJ1-5 and V is TRBV28; the D gene is possibly TRBD1 (5 bases). V lost 7 bases, J lost 7 bases, and 17 bases lay in between. This CDR3 region has 14 residues. Germline lookup yields CDR1 MDHEN and CDR2 SYDVKM. For the CDR3, the DNA is TGTGCCAGCAATGCTCAGGGTTATTACCAGCCCCAGCATTTT. Protein: CASNAQGYYQPQHF.

The chain carries TRBV5-4 and TRBJ2-7; 7 bases match TRBD1. This CDR3 region has 15 residues. In germline, CDR1 is SGHNT, CDR2 YYREEE (reference sequence). With 0 bases clipped from V and 3 bases from J, the junction kept 6 bases outside the gene matches. The chain's CDR3 is CASSLAVTGLYEQYF. In DNA form, the CDR3 reads TGTGCCAGCAGCTTGGCAGTGACAGGGCTCTACGAGCAGTACTTC.

This rearrangement joins TRBV12-3 or TRBV12-4 to TRBJ2-5; weak D call: TRBD1 (6 bases). The CDR3 length is 13 residues. V was clipped by 7 bases and J by 5 bases, with 14 bases between them. The CDR3 loop reads CASTKGVGETQYF. The CDR3 DNA sequence: TGTGCCAGCACCAAGGGGGTTGGCGAGACCCAGTACTTC.

The table lists this clone with a few counts. The chain uses TRBV13 and TRBJ2-2; D is possibly TRBD2 (6 bases). The CDR3 is 17 residues long. Germline CDR1 PRHDT, CDR2 FYEKMQ (reference sequence). V lost 4 bases and J lost 2, with 17 bases in between. The CDR3 reads CASSYTTGTGNTGELFF. CDR3 nucleotides: TGTGCCAGCAGCTATACTACCGGGACTGGAAACACCGGGGAGCTGTTTTTT.

This rearrangement joins TRBV9 to TRBJ1-2; 9 positions match TRBD1. Germline V gene lookup returns CDR1 SGDLS and CDR2 YYNGEE. This CDR3 is built from 15 residues. Trimming removed 4 bases from V and 6 bases from J; junction bases left unmatched: 10. CDR3 loop: CASSLRTGDGDGYTF. DNA of the CDR3: TGTGCCAGCAGCCTCAGGACAGGGGATGGGGATGGCTACACCTTC.

The chain employs TRBV4-3 and TRBJ1-3; TRBD1 aligns across 7 bases. The CDR3 extends over 13 amino acids. CDR1 LGHNA and CDR2 YSLEER come from the germline V gene. V lost 3 bases and J lost 4; bases outside the gene matches: 0. The CDR3, as DNA: TGCGCCAGCAGCCAGGACAGGGGAAACACCATATATTTT. Translated: CASSQDRGNTIYF.